This T cell receptor (beta chain) came from a study of cytomegalovirus exposure and HLA in healthy donors. The PCR made use of 60 Vbeta and 13 Jbeta primers. Sequenced by immunoSEQ multiplex PCR; TCRdb stores in-frame clones only, minus some. The sample has about 140,000 clones, 75% to 80% seen once. The CDR3 runs 12 residues. Germline V gives CDR1 MDHEN, CDR2 SYDVKM. With 8 bases removed from V and 3 bases from J, the gap between germline ends came to 9 bases. This clone appeared a single time. What it recognizes is unknown. The study's findings and limits: Compared with the roughly 700-donor mean, an Asian-associated ancestry cluster reportedly had fewer N-insertions, according to a later analysis. After further analysis at a later stage, roughly 16,000 TCR beta sequences were associated with HLA alleles at 0.05 false discovery rate.

The sequencing sample was made of PBMCs. The TCR originated in a woman aged 45-60 years in good health and CMV-seronegative. This chain links TRBV28 with TRBJ2-3, with D tentatively TRBD2 (6 bases). The DNA of the CDR3 is TGTGCCAGCCTTGCGGGGACAGATACGCAGTATTTT. It is translated as CASLAGTDTQYF.